The 20 T cell receptor beta chains below all came from one sample that was sequenced in a study of CD8+ T cells in alopecia areata. Extraction and reverse transcription of RNA yielded cDNA as the sequencing template. Method: immunoSEQ multiplex PCR; TCRdb's copy keeps in-frame clones and lacks some. Among some 200,000 clones listed, 56% were seen once. The source material was CD8+ T cells sorted from blood. All receptors derive from a human donor in good health.

The V and J genes are TRBV27 and TRBJ1-3, with no clear D. Germline CDR1 reads MNHEY; CDR2 reads SMNVEV (reference sequence). The V end was cut by 0 bases, the J end by 3 bases, with 6 bases between. This CDR3 spans 14 amino acids. The CDR3 region has the DNA TGTGCCAGCAGTTTATCGTATCGTGGAAACACCATATATTTT. This translates into CASSLSYRGNTIYF.

This clone was seen only a few times. The chain is built from TRBV30 and TRBJ2-1; possible D gene TRBD2, 5 bases. V gave up 3 bases and J gave up 3 bases, with 9 bases separating them. The germline V gene has CDR1 GTSNPN and CDR2 SVGIG (reference sequence). The CDR3 has 13 amino acids. The CDR3 sequence is CAWRMAGYNEQFF. The CDR3 nucleotides read TGTGCCTGGAGAATGGCGGGCTACAATGAGCAGTTCTTC.

This clone was seen just once. The V gene is TRBV6-1, the J gene TRBJ1-2, with 9 bases aligning to TRBD1. Germline V gene lookup returns CDR1 MNHNS and CDR2 SASEGT. The CDR3 has 13 amino acids. With 7 bases clipped from V and 6 bases from J, the junction kept 6 bases outside the gene matches. This CDR3 is CASTDRGFDGYTF. For the CDR3, the DNA is TGTGCCAGCACAGACAGGGGGTTTGATGGCTACACCTTC.

This clone was picked up a small number of times. The CDR3 nucleotides are TGCAGCGTCCGCCCGGGACAGGGGTTACCCCTCCACTTT. It is translated as CSVRPGQGLPLHF. The chain uses TRBV29-1 and TRBJ1-6, with 10 bases matching TRBD1. CDR1 SQVTM and CDR2 ANQGSEA come from the germline V gene. Trimming took 6 bases from V and 12 from J; bases not matched to a gene: 8. The CDR3 length is 13 residues.

The chain links TRBV27 to TRBJ2-7; D not certain. Germline-derived CDR1 and CDR2 are MNHEY and SMNVEV (reference sequence). The CDR3 sequence is 14 residues long. Trimming cost V 5 bases and J 1 base, with 12 bases left between them. The CDR3 region is CASSPSTSSYEQYF. The DNA for the CDR3 is TGTGCCAGCAGTCCCTCGACCTCATCCTACGAGCAGTACTTC.

The rearrangement uses TRBV4-1 and TRBJ2-7; D might be TRBD1 or TRBD2, each matching 6 bases. V lost 3 bases and J 0 bases, leaving 15 bases between the germline ends. Germline CDR1 reads MGHRA; CDR2 reads YSYEKL. The CDR3 runs to 16 residues. The CDR3 here is CASSHAPGAGSYEQYF. The CDR3, as DNA: TGCGCCAGCAGCCACGCACCGGGGGCTGGCTCCTACGAGCAGTACTTC.

The V gene is TRBV9, the J gene TRBJ1-1; a weak D match, TRBD1 (5 bases). The CDR3 runs to 14 residues. V lost 0 bases to trimming and J lost 7 bases, with 13 bases between them. Germline loops: CDR1 SGDLS, CDR2 YYNGEE. DNA of the CDR3: TGTGCCAGCAGCGTAGGCGCAGGGAACCGTGAAGCTTTCTTT. It encodes CASSVGAGNREAFF. Variable domain in full (rest from reference TRBV9 and TRBJ1-1): DSGVTQTPKHLITATGQRVTLRCSPRSGDLSVYWYQQSLDQGLQFLIQYYNGEERAKGNILERFSAQQFPDLHSELNLSSLELGDSALYFCASSVGAGNREAFFGQGTRLTVV.

This clone was seen a handful of times. This chain connects TRBV5-1 to TRBJ1-4; no firm D call. The CDR3 has 14 amino acids. The germline V gene encodes CDR1 SGHRS and CDR2 YFSETQ. V was cut by 2 bases and J by 6 bases, with 11 bases left in between. The CDR3 spells CASSFNSPDEKLFF. The CDR3 nucleotides are TGCGCCAGCAGCTTTAACAGTCCGGATGAAAAACTGTTTTTT.

This chain uses TRBV6-5 with TRBJ2-5; D perhaps matches TRBD2 (5 bases). Germline V gives CDR1 MNHEY, CDR2 SVGAGI. CDR3 size: 15 residues. Trimming shortened V by 6 bases and J by 0 bases, and 14 bases separated the two germline ends. CDR3 residues: CASRNTGFDQETQYF. The CDR3 DNA reads as TGTGCCAGCAGGAACACGGGGTTCGACCAAGAGACCCAGTACTTC.

The chain is built from TRBV9 and TRBJ2-7, with D perhaps TRBD1 or TRBD2 (6 bases each). The CDR3 runs to 13 residues. Between the trimmed V and J ends, which lost 7 bases and 1 base, there was a span of 12 bases. CDR1 is SGDLS, CDR2 YYNGEE, per germline. The CDR3 spells CASSGATSYEQYF. In nucleotides, the CDR3 is TGTGCCAGCTCGGGGGCAACATCCTACGAGCAGTACTTC.

J is TRBJ1-1 and V is TRBV15; maybe TRBD1 (6 bases). CDR1 is LNHNV, CDR2 YYDKDF, per germline (reference sequence). The CDR3 runs 14 residues. Deletions cut 8 bases from V and 3 bases from J, with 16 bases between. This CDR3 reads CATGSGGLDTEAFF. DNA for the CDR3: TGTGCCACCGGATCTGGGGGGCTTGACACTGAAGCTTTCTTT.

The CDR3 DNA is TGTGCCAGCAGTGAAGATCGGGGGAACACTCAGCCCCAGCATTTT. Protein: CASSEDRGNTQPQHF. The V gene is TRBV2, the J gene TRBJ1-5; possible D gene TRBD1, 5 bases. Trimming removed 1 base at V and 6 bases at J, with 13 bases between. Germline-derived CDR1 and CDR2 are SNHLY and FYNNEI. This CDR3 is 15 amino acids long. The variable domain in full, with the rest retrieved from reference TRBV2 and TRBJ1-5, is EPEVTQTPSHQVTQMGQEVILRCVPISNHLYFYWYRQILGQKVEFLVSFYNNEISEKSEIFDDQFSVERPDGSNFTLKIRSTKLEDSAMYFCASSEDRGNTQPQHFGDGTRLSIL.

Only a few counts were recorded for this clone. The chain has TRBV29-1 and TRBJ2-7; 8 bases fit TRBD1. The CDR3 sequence is 14 residues long. CDR1 SQVTM and CDR2 ANQGSEA come from the germline V gene. Losses at the gene ends were 1 base for V and 9 bases for J; bases not matched to a gene: 11. The CDR3 reads CSVEGQGPLLVQYF. The CDR3 nucleotides are TGCAGCGTTGAAGGACAGGGGCCCCTCTTAGTGCAGTACTTC.

This clone has more than one count but fewer than ten. This chain joins TRBV7-9 and TRBJ1-2, with D unresolved. Germline V lookup: CDR1 SEHNR, CDR2 FQNEAQ (reference sequence). The CDR3 contains 12 residues. V lost 1 base and J lost 10, with 10 bases in between. The DNA for the CDR3 is TGTGCCAGCAGCTTAGGGACGGAAGACTACACCTTC. This encodes CASSLGTEDYTF.

V and J are TRBV10-2 and TRBJ1-5; D is ambiguous. Trimming removed 6 bases at V and 4 bases at J, with 13 bases between. Per the germline V gene, CDR1 is WSHSY and CDR2 is SAAADI. The CDR3 extends over 14 amino acids. The CDR3 DNA reads TGCGCCAGCAGGGACCCGGGTAAGAATCAGCCCCAGCATTTT. It translates to CASRDPGKNQPQHF.

The chain carries TRBV27 and TRBJ2-7; the D gene is possibly TRBD2 (5 bases). Germline CDR1 is MNHEY and CDR2 is SMNVEV (reference sequence). The CDR3 totals 14 residues. The V end was cut by 6 bases, the J end by 3 bases, with 15 bases between. This CDR3 is CASRARGNIYEQYF. The CDR3 DNA follows: TGTGCCAGCAGAGCGAGAGGGAATATCTACGAGCAGTACTTC.

The chain links TRBV9 to TRBJ1-2; weak D call: TRBD1 (5 bases). The CDR3 length is 16 residues. Looked up from germline, CDR1 is SGDLS and CDR2 is YYNGEE. Trimming stripped 6 bases from V and 3 bases from J, with 21 bases between. Here the CDR3 DNA reads TGTGCCAGCAAGGGGATTTCGGGTTCCCAGGACTATGGCTACACCTTC. Its translation: CASKGISGSQDYGYTF.

The J gene is TRBJ2-1, the V gene TRBV29-1; 15 bases fit TRBD2. CDR3 size: 17 residues. V lost 1 base and J lost 3; bases outside the gene matches: 4. CDR1 is SQVTM, CDR2 ANQGSEA, per germline. This CDR3 reads CSVEGTSGGAFYNEQFF. DNA of the CDR3: TGCAGCGTTGAAGGGACTAGCGGGGGGGCATTCTACAATGAGCAGTTCTTC.

V and J are TRBV4-1 and TRBJ2-2, with 9 bases aligning to TRBD1. The junction had 10 bases not matched to a gene; V was cut back by 3 bases and J by 8 bases. The CDR3 consists of 16 residues. Germline CDR1 MGHRA, CDR2 YSYEKL. CDR3 residues: CASSHSRGQGPGELFF. CDR3 DNA sequence: TGCGCCAGCAGCCACTCGAGGGGACAGGGTCCGGGGGAGCTGTTTTTT.

This clone has a single count. The chain has TRBV7-6 and TRBJ2-5, with D tentatively TRBD1 or TRBD2 (5 bases each). V was cut by 5 bases and J by 3 bases, with 13 bases left in between. The CDR3 is made up of 14 amino acids. CDR1 is SGHVS and CDR2 is FNYEAQ in the germline V gene. DNA of the CDR3: TGTGCCAGCAGCATGGGGCGGGTCGAAGAGACCCAGTACTTC. This translates into CASSMGRVEETQYF.